The clone carrying this T cell receptor beta chain was counted many times. Its antigen is not known. These data originate in a study of T cell responses to AZD1222 COVID-19 vaccine. Study details: Second doses at about 4 or about 12 weeks were pooled. Study-wide results and limits: The study found Spike-specific TCR breadth and depth rose after two AZD1222 doses. Unmutated variant regions are reportedly targeted by nearly half of spike-specific TCRs. At baseline, just five to seven AZD1222 recipients tested seropositive.

The assay was immunoSEQ multiplex PCR, and TCRdb's table has in-frame clones only and misses some. The sample consists of more than 95,000 clones, 80% to 90% of them appearing once. The sequenced sample was peripheral blood, obtained on day 0 of AZD1222 vaccination. The receptor's source is an adult in good health.

CDR3 DNA: TGTGCCAGCAGCTTGCGAGGCATGAACACCGGGGAGCTGTTTTTT. It is translated as CASSLRGMNTGELFF. The rearrangement links TRBV7-8 to TRBJ2-2; D unresolved. V gave up 3 bases and J gave up 1 base, with 9 bases separating them. Per germline, CDR1 SGHVS and CDR2 FQNEAQ. CDR3 length: 15 amino acids.